One sample yielded the 5 T cell receptor beta chains listed below, sequenced in a study of cytomegalovirus exposure and HLA in healthy donors. Amplification used 60 Vbeta primers and 13 Jbeta primers. Assay: immunoSEQ multiplex PCR; the TCRdb copy retains only in-frame clones and omits some. This table lists about 110,000 clones. Material for sequencing was PBMCs. The receptor set was obtained from a man aged 40-49 years in good health and CMV-seropositive.

V is TRBV28 and J is TRBJ2-5; D remains unclear. Trimming removed 10 bases from V and 1 base from J, with 22 bases in between. The CDR3 runs 16 residues. CDR1 is MDHEN and CDR2 is SYDVKM in the germline V gene. DNA for the CDR3: TGTGCCACTCACCCATTGGCAGGTACCCCCCAAGAGACCCAGTACTTC. Amino acids: CATHPLAGTPQETQYF.

The chain is built from TRBV19 and TRBJ1-1; a possible D gene is TRBD1 (5 bases). Germline CDR1 is LNHDA and CDR2 is SQIVND (reference sequence). The CDR3 runs 12 residues. Trimming cost V 11 bases and J 4 bases, with 14 bases left between them. The CDR3 here is CACGWGGTEAFF. CDR3 bases: TGTGCCTGTGGCTGGGGGGGCACTGAAGCTTTCTTT.

The chain recombines TRBV28 with TRBJ2-3, with 15 bases fitting TRBD2. CDR1 is MDHEN, CDR2 SYDVKM, per germline. The CDR3 length is 21 residues. V lost 6 bases and J lost 3; bases outside the gene matches: 19. The CDR3 nucleotides read TGTGCCAGCAGGTTAAGTGTTCAAGATGGGACTAGCGGGAGGAGTACAGATACGCAGTATTTT. Amino acids: CASRLSVQDGTSGRSTDTQYF. The entire variable domain, with the rest obtained from reference TRBV28 and TRBJ2-3, is as follows: DVKVTQSSRYLVKRTGEKVFLECVQDMDHENMFWYRQDPGLGLRLIYFSYDVKMKEKGDIPEGYSVSREKKERFSLILESASTNQTSMYLCASRLSVQDGTSGRSTDTQYFGPGTRLTVL.

The CDR3: CASSEGDSYNEQFF. CDR3 coding DNA: TGTGCCAGCAGTGAAGGAGACAGTTACAATGAGCAGTTCTTC. The chain couples TRBV6-1 to TRBJ2-1; TRBD1 might be the D (5 bases). The V gene lost 1 base and the J gene lost 4 bases, with 8 bases spanning the gap. Looked up from germline, CDR1 is MNHNS and CDR2 is SASEGT. This CDR3 region has 14 residues.

The chain joins TRBV7-2 to TRBJ2-5; unclear D gene. From germline, CDR1 is SGHTA and CDR2 FQGNSA. The V end was cut by 1 base, the J end by 1 base, with 16 bases between. The CDR3 has 17 amino acids. CDR3 nucleotides: TGTGCCAGCAGCTTAGGGGTGTCGGTCGGCGGCCAAGAGACCCAGTACTTC. Translated, it gives CASSLGVSVGGQETQYF.